The present T cell receptor (beta chain) was sequenced within a study of blood T cell repertoires in COVID-19 (dated by TCRdb to about 2020). Concerning the study at large: Recovered participants in ImmuneRACE Cohort 3 were defined by two consecutive negative NP/OP PCR tests, clearance by a healthcare professional, or resolution of symptoms. The prospective study material was composed of cDNA or gDNA derived from T cells, B-cell-depleted T cells, or PBMCs. The repertoires were made available in a free public database intended to serve as a resource for research on the immune response to SARS-CoV-2. A de-identified subject ID, COVID-19 status, age in years and sex were almost always included in the sample metadata. The samples were drawn from two sources: the first 160 participants of the ongoing ImmuneRACE study, and fewer than 1,500 subjects contributed by 6 global collaborators. Where available, HLA class I and class II types were taken from metadata supplied by the sample provider and were not determined by assay-based typing. Samples from collaborators originated in the United States, Italy and Spain and spanned both the acute and convalescent phases of COVID-19. The dataset comprised deeply sampled blood TCRbeta repertoires from subjects exposed to, actively infected with, or recovered from COVID-19. Study-level results and caveats: The quantity of clinical and demographic metadata differed by source and by participant and was supplied without curation.

Enrolling through a virtual design, the prospective study's participants ranged in age from roughly 18 to 90 years and lived across 24 United States geographic areas. In the prospective study, participants were assigned to cohorts based on the clinical history participants reported in a screening survey and a study questionnaire. Mobile phlebotomists in the prospective study collected whole blood, serum and a nasopharyngeal or oropharyngeal swab from every participant. Additional blood draws and questionnaires over an approximately 2-month period could optionally be provided by prospective study participants. Prospective study blood samples were shipped either frozen or at room temperature before DNA extraction. TCRbeta CDR3 regions were amplified from genomic DNA by means of the immunoSEQ Assay, a bias-controlled multiplex PCR. In the source study's methods: Nucleated cell counts per sample were estimated from amplification of reference gene primers within the assay. To quantify the absolute abundance of each unique TCRbeta CDR3 rearrangement, sequence reads were collapsed and filtered. For each sample, productive Simpson clonality was calculated as the square root of Simpson's diversity index over productive rearrangements. The clones in this table, taken by TCRdb from immuneACCESS, are in-frame only. Not every clone is retained; where verified, under half of the shortfall comes from an unresolved V gene, and the cause of the rest is unknown. That table gives V, J and clone size, and the DNA gave D and trimming. This sample lists hundreds of thousands of clones; 88% were detected once. The ten largest make up approximately 2% of the sample.

About this clone: Its recognized antigen is unknown. No much larger clonotype is one base removed from it; base qualities were not supplied.

The origin of this receptor is a woman aged 55-69 years in a cohort exposed to, infected with or recovered from COVID-19 (not recorded which). Sequenced input: PBMCs or T cells enriched from blood (not recorded which).

This receptor has the CDR3 CASSDERPYEQYF. The nucleotides are TGTGCCAGCAGTGATGAGCGGCCCTACGAGCAGTACTTC. This chain is built from TRBV25-1 and TRBJ2-7; D gene: possibly TRBD2, on 5 matching bases. Reading the germline V gene gives CDR1 MGHDK and CDR2 SYGVNS. Its CDR3 holds 13 amino acids, cysteine through phenylalanine. This entry keeps only the CDR3 DNA: 39 bases, framed from base 1. Cut back by 3 bases and 2 bases, the V and J ends lie 8 bases apart.